This TCR beta chain was captured in a study of Ad26.COV2.S vaccination and SARS-CoV-2 variants. Overall study findings and caveats: With respect to non-spike TCR breadth, vaccine and placebo recipients were similar.

In regard to this clone: Its antigen is still unknown.

The table came from immunoSEQ multiplex PCR; TCRdb's copy has only in-frame clones and leaves some out. Of some 460,000 clones listed, 70% to 90% are singletons. The treatment is: 15 to 20 received Ad26.COV2.S at low or high dose, single or two shots; about 5 received placebo; per-sample allocation not given. Sampling happened 63 days after the first vaccine or placebo injection. Germline V gene sequence: CDR1 SGHTA, CDR2 FQGNSA. The CDR3 consists of 18 residues. Trimming removed 6 bases at V and 3 bases at J, with 21 bases between. Sequenced material: peripheral blood, taken in a trial of Ad26.COV2.S vaccine versus placebo. The sequence was obtained from a person between 18 and 59 years old who received the Ad26.COV2.S COVID-19 vaccine or a placebo. This chain joins TRBV7-2 and TRBJ2-6, with D perhaps matching TRBD2 (6 bases). CDR3 nucleotides: TGTGCCAGCAGTCGAAACCCCGGGGGAGAGGGTGGGGCCAACGTCCTGACTTTC. It encodes CASSRNPGGEGGANVLTF.